Given below is one TCR beta chain in context. This sample is drawn from a study of siplizumab effects on memory and regulatory T cells. Per the germline V gene, CDR1 is LNHDA and CDR2 is SQIVND (reference sequence). V gave up 3 bases and J gave up 5 bases, with 4 bases separating them. The CDR3 spans 11 residues. TCRdb's copy holds only in-frame clones and misses some; the assay was immunoSEQ multiplex PCR. The table has some 100,000 clones, approximately 94% seen once; the top ten hold over 1%. This TCR came from a human donor in good health. The chain is built from TRBV19 and TRBJ2-5; D remains ambiguous. The sequencing sample was made of non-Treg CD4+ T cells sorted from blood. The DNA for the CDR3 is TGTGCCAGTAGTATTAAGGAGACCCAGTACTTC. Protein: CASSIKETQYF.